This T cell receptor beta chain emerged from a study of cytomegalovirus exposure and HLA in healthy donors. PCR used 60 Vbeta primers and 13 Jbeta primers. Here immunoSEQ multiplex PCR was the method, and the copy in TCRdb shows in-frame clones only, minus some. The repertoire has about 300,000 clones, 86% of them found once; the top ten carry 3.5% to 4.5%. The J segment lost 5 bases and the V segment lost 5 bases, leaving 23 bases of the junction unmatched. Germline loops: CDR1 SGHVS, CDR2 FNYEAQ. The CDR3 is made up of 20 amino acids. The material sequenced was PBMCs. This TCR was recovered from a man aged 35-49 years in good health and CMV-seropositive. The chain uses TRBV7-6 and TRBJ2-2, with 7 bases identical to TRBD1. DNA for the CDR3: TGTGCCAGCAGCGCCGGACAGGATTTTAGGGGAAGCATCCCTACCGGGGAGCTGTTTTTT. This translates into CASSAGQDFRGSIPTGELFF.